This T cell receptor (beta chain) was documented in a study of blood T cell repertoires in COVID-19. The wider study: Samples of COVID-19 (acute and convalescent) were obtained from the United States, Italy and Spain. T cells, B-cell-depleted T cells, or PBMCs provided the cDNA or gDNA that served as material.

This CDR3 region has 15 residues. Germline CDR1 is SGHRS and CDR2 is YFSETQ. With V trimmed by 1 base and J by 1 base, 4 bases remained unmatched. Per the original data handling: How many nucleated cells were present was estimated from reference gene primer amplification. The protocol was immunoSEQ multiplex PCR, while the TCRdb copy is restricted to in-frame clones and leaves out a portion. V, J and clone size reflect that table, while D and trimming were determined from the DNA. The sample consists of around 200,000 clones, about 86% of them appearing once. The chain joins TRBV5-1 to TRBJ2-7, with 8 bases that match TRBD2. This TCR derives from a human donor with acute or convalescent COVID-19. The donor label of this sample is uncertain. The sample consisted of peripheral blood. The DNA of the CDR3 is TGCGCCAGCAGCTTGCTCGGGACTAGTTCCTACGAGCAGTACTTC. It yields the protein CASSLLGTSSYEQYF.